This T cell receptor (beta chain) derives from a study of technical replicates of blood from a handful of donors. Some clones are missing from TCRdb's copy, which holds only in-frame ones; the method was immunoSEQ multiplex PCR. This table holds 75,000 to 100,000 clones, 75% to 95% found once. This CDR3 has 14 residues. The V end was cut by 4 bases, the J end by 5 bases, with 16 bases between. The germline CDR1 and CDR2 sequences are SGHRS and YFSETQ. This rearrangement joins TRBV5-1 to TRBJ2-7, with D possibly matching TRBD2 (5 bases). The receptor comes from a human donor in good health. Source material: T cells isolated from PBMCs. The CDR3 DNA reads TGCGCCAGCAGCCCAAGCGGCAGCCCCCACGAGCAGTACTTC. Translation gives CASSPSGSPHEQYF.